These 30 T cell receptor beta chains were sequenced from one sample in a study of blood T cell repertoires in COVID-19. The data were produced by immunoSEQ multiplex PCR, yet TCRdb's version contains in-frame clones alone and is incomplete. The sample lists approximately 100,000 clones, 85% occurring once. The sample consisted of peripheral blood. The source of these receptors is a man of 80 years or more with acute or convalescent COVID-19.

The DNA of the CDR3 is TGTGCCAGCAGCTTACGACAACACAATGAGCAGTTCTTC. Translating gives CASSLRQHNEQFF. The V gene is TRBV11-3, the J gene TRBJ2-1; no definite D call. Germline assignment: CDR1 SGHNT and CDR2 YENEEA. V was shortened by 2 bases and J by 5 bases, with 7 bases between the two germline ends. The CDR3 sequence is 13 residues long.

V and J are TRBV18 and TRBJ2-7; 9 bases align to TRBD1. V lost 3 bases, J lost 2 bases, and 8 bases stayed unmatched. The CDR3 sequence is 16 residues long. Germline CDR1 reads KGHSH; CDR2 reads LQKENI. CDR3 residues: CASSPQMGQGTYEQYF. CDR3 nucleotide sequence: TGTGCCAGCTCACCCCAGATGGGACAGGGAACCTACGAGCAGTACTTC.

The chain uses TRBV4-1 and TRBJ2-2, with D perhaps matching TRBD2 (5 bases). V was cut by 4 bases and J by 6 bases, with 12 bases left in between. Germline assignment: CDR1 MGHRA and CDR2 YSYEKL. This CDR3 comprises 14 residues. CDR3 nucleotides: TGCGCCAGCAGCCTCAAGAGGGAAGCCGGGGAGCTGTTTTTT. Its protein product is CASSLKREAGELFF.

V and J are TRBV5-6 and TRBJ2-1; 8 nucleotides agree with TRBD2. Germline V gene sequence: CDR1 SGHDT, CDR2 YYEEEE. V dropped 0 bases and J dropped 4; count of bases not matched to a gene: 12. The CDR3 totals 18 residues. CDR3 residues: CASSLAGGAQRGYNEQFF. CDR3 in DNA: TGTGCCAGCAGCTTGGCCGGGGGGGCCCAGCGGGGATACAATGAGCAGTTCTTC.

Here the CDR3 reads CASSLGLAGGYEQFF. CDR3 bases: TGTGCCAGCAGCCTGGGACTAGCGGGAGGCTATGAGCAGTTCTTC. The rearrangement links TRBV7-3 to TRBJ2-1; 15 bases line up with TRBD2. CDR1 is SGHTA and CDR2 is FQGTGA in the germline V gene. The CDR3 contains 15 residues. The trim removed 5 bases at V and 8 bases at J, leaving 4 bases unmatched.

This chain uses TRBV4-3 with TRBJ2-1, with D perhaps matching TRBD2 (6 bases). Trimming shortened V by 4 bases and J by 10 bases, and 20 bases separated the two germline ends. The CDR3 totals 15 residues. Germline CDR1 is LGHNA and CDR2 is YSLEER. The CDR3 sequence is CASSPRSGLLTEQFF. CDR3 in DNA: TGCGCCAGCAGCCCCAGGTCAGGACTACTTACGGAGCAGTTCTTC.

V and J are TRBV4-2 and TRBJ1-2, with D uncertain. The CDR3 spans 13 residues. The germline V gene encodes CDR1 LGHNA and CDR2 YNFKEQ. Deletions cut 1 base from V and 5 bases from J, with 8 bases between. The CDR3 loop is CASSQVQVYGYTF. DNA of the CDR3: TGTGCCAGCAGCCAAGTCCAGGTATATGGCTACACCTTC.

V is TRBV5-6 and J is TRBJ2-5; 9 nucleotides line up with TRBD2. The CDR3 is 15 residues long. J gave up 6 bases and V 0 bases, and 6 bases lay outside the gene matches. Germline assignment: CDR1 SGHDT and CDR2 YYEEEE. CDR3 DNA: TGTGCCAGCAGCTTGGCCGGCGGGAGGGCGAAGACCCAGTACTTC. This codes for CASSLAGGRAKTQYF. The full variable domain, in which reference TRBV5-6 and TRBJ2-5 provide the parts outside the CDR3, is DAGVTQSPTHLIKTRGQQVTLRCSPKSGHDTVSWYQQALGQGPQFIFQYYEEEERQRGNFPDRFSGHQFPNYSSELNVNALLLGDSALYLCASSLAGGRAKTQYFGPGTRLLVL.

This rearrangement joins TRBV6-2 or TRBV6-3 to TRBJ2-1, with a possible D match to TRBD1 (5 bases). This CDR3 spans 17 amino acids. V was cut by 2 bases and J by 5 bases, with 19 bases left in between. Per germline, CDR1 MNHEY and CDR2 SVGEGT. The CDR3 DNA reads as TGTGCCAGCAGTTACGGACCCCAGGGCGATGCTGACAATGAGCAGTTCTTC. Translation gives CASSYGPQGDADNEQFF.

The chain recombines TRBV27 with TRBJ2-3; D is undetermined. V lost 1 base, J lost 2 bases, and 7 bases lay in between. The CDR3 spans 14 residues. Germline V gene data show CDR1 as MNHEY and CDR2 as SMNVEV (reference sequence). For the CDR3, the DNA is TGTGCCAGCAGTTTATTTCGTTACACAGATACGCAGTATTTT. Residues: CASSLFRYTDTQYF.

The gene calls are TRBV11-1 and TRBJ1-5, with no clear D. This CDR3 comprises 13 residues. Germline lookup yields CDR1 SGHAT and CDR2 FQDESV (reference sequence). Trimming removed 2 bases from V and 5 bases from J, with 7 bases in between. This CDR3 reads CASSLFPDQPQHF. As DNA, the CDR3 is TGTGCCAGCAGCTTATTCCCCGATCAGCCCCAGCATTTT.

V usage is TRBV19 and J usage is TRBJ1-2; D not certain. CDR1 is LNHDA and CDR2 is SQIVND in the germline V gene (reference sequence). V was cut by 5 bases and J by 7 bases, with 11 bases left in between. There are 12 residues in the CDR3. CDR3 coding DNA: TGTGCCAGTAGTTTTACACGGGGTGGCTACACCTTC. Translating it yields CASSFTRGGYTF.

The V call is TRBV6-6, the J call TRBJ1-1; tentatively, D is TRBD1 (6 bases). Germline CDR1 is MNHNY and CDR2 is SVGAGI (reference sequence). CDR3 length: 15 amino acids. V lost 0 bases to trimming and J lost 4 bases, with 12 bases between them. CDR3 amino acids: CASSYSLQGSTEAFF. The CDR3 DNA reads as TGTGCCAGCAGTTACTCATTACAGGGAAGCACTGAAGCTTTCTTT.

The rearrangement uses TRBV7-3 and TRBJ2-3, with D maybe TRBD1 (6 bases). Germline V CDR1 and CDR2: SGHTA, FQGTGA. V dropped 5 bases and J dropped 3 bases, with 12 bases sitting between them. This CDR3 spans 14 amino acids. CDR3 loop: CASSQGLLTDTQYF. Written as DNA, the CDR3 is TGTGCCAGCAGCCAGGGGCTGTTAACAGATACGCAGTATTTT.

The CDR3 here is CASSFRLAGAYEQYF. The CDR3 coding sequence is TGTGCCAGCAGTTTCCGTCTAGCGGGAGCCTACGAGCAGTACTTC. V is TRBV28 and J is TRBJ2-7; 10 nucleotides agree with TRBD2. This CDR3 is built from 15 residues. CDR1 and CDR2 from the germline V gene are MDHEN and SYDVKM. The V gene end was trimmed by 3 bases and the J gene end by 2 bases; junction bases not matched to a gene: 4.

This chain links TRBV27 with TRBJ2-7, with 8 positions matching TRBD2. The CDR3 covers 16 residues. Germline V gene data show CDR1 as MNHEY and CDR2 as SMNVEV (reference sequence). V gave up 6 bases and J gave up 3 bases; unmatched junction bases: 13. In nucleotides, the CDR3 is TGTGCCAGCAGGGGACTAGGGACTTCCCTACGCTACGAGCAGTACTTC. Protein product: CASRGLGTSLRYEQYF.

The chain is built from TRBV19 and TRBJ1-1, with a tentative D call TRBD1 (6 bases). Germline V gives CDR1 LNHDA, CDR2 SQIVND (reference sequence). This CDR3 has 15 residues. Trimming took 5 bases from V and 0 from J, leaving 13 bases between them. The CDR3 nucleotides are TGTGCCAGTAGTTTGGGGGGGCCGATGAACACTGAAGCTTTCTTT. As protein: CASSLGGPMNTEAFF.

The V gene is TRBV2, the J gene TRBJ2-3; tentatively, D is TRBD2 (5 bases). V was trimmed by 3 bases and J by 4 bases, leaving 11 bases between them. The CDR3 sequence is 14 residues long. Germline CDR1 is SNHLY and CDR2 is FYNNEI. The chain's CDR3 is CASSEVARPDTQYF. In nucleotides, the CDR3 is TGTGCCAGCAGTGAGGTAGCGCGGCCAGATACGCAGTATTTT.

The J gene is TRBJ2-3, the V gene TRBV11-3; D call uncertain. This CDR3 is 13 amino acids long. Deletions cut 8 bases from V and 4 bases from J, with 13 bases between. Germline V gene sequence: CDR1 SGHNT, CDR2 YENEEA. CDR3 region: CASAPLGADTQYF. As DNA, the CDR3 is TGTGCCAGCGCCCCGTTAGGAGCAGATACGCAGTATTTT.

The J gene is TRBJ2-7, the V gene TRBV4-1; 9 positions match TRBD2. The J segment lost 0 bases and the V segment lost 4 bases, leaving 4 bases of the junction unmatched. Germline lookup yields CDR1 MGHRA and CDR2 YSYEKL. The CDR3 length is 15 residues. The CDR3 region has the DNA TGCGCCAGCAGCCCAGGACTAGCGCGCTCCTACGAGCAGTACTTC. Its translation is CASSPGLARSYEQYF.

This sequence joins TRBV6-2 or TRBV6-3 and TRBJ2-1; 7 nucleotides match TRBD2. There are 16 residues in the CDR3. Losses at the gene ends were 4 bases for V and 4 bases for J; bases not matched to a gene: 10. CDR1 is MNHEY and CDR2 is SVGEGT in the germline V gene. CDR3 nucleotides: TGTGCCAGCAGTTCACGACTAGCCAGAGAATACAATGAGCAGTTCTTC. This sequence encodes CASSSRLAREYNEQFF.

In DNA form, the CDR3 reads TGCAGCGTTGGGAGGGGGCAGGGGAGCCACGAGCAGTACTTC. Amino acids: CSVGRGQGSHEQYF. The chain uses TRBV29-1 and TRBJ2-7; possible D gene TRBD1, 7 bases. V was pared by 4 bases and J by 5 bases, with 18 bases between. The CDR3 contains 14 residues. The V gene's germline CDR1 is SQVTM and CDR2 ANQGSEA.

For the CDR3, the DNA is TGTGCCAGCAGCTTGACAGGGGCCTTTGGCTACACCTTC. It translates to CASSLTGAFGYTF. This sequence joins TRBV5-8 and TRBJ1-2, with TRBD1 matching over 7 bases. This CDR3 contains 13 residues. Trimming at V came to 1 base and at J to 7 bases, leaving 4 bases not matched to a gene. Germline CDR1 SGHTS, CDR2 YDEGEE.

This clone was picked up one time. The chain joins TRBV2 to TRBJ1-4; D not certain. Germline CDR1 and CDR2: SNHLY and FYNNEI. This CDR3 spans 13 amino acids. Trimming left V 7 bases short and J 0 bases short, with 6 bases between. The CDR3 here is CASIRATNEKLFF. CDR3 DNA: TGTGCCAGCATTCGGGCAACTAATGAAAAACTGTTTTTT.

The CDR3 loop reads CASSVRDYEQYF. CDR3 nucleotides: TGTGCCAGTAGTGTGAGGGACTACGAGCAGTACTTC. The chain links TRBV19 to TRBJ2-7; the D gene is possibly TRBD2 (5 bases). Trimming cost V 5 bases and J 3 bases, with 8 bases left between them. Germline-derived CDR1 and CDR2 are LNHDA and SQIVND (reference sequence). The CDR3 loop spans 12 amino acids.

CDR3 nucleotide sequence: TGTGCCAGCAGCTTAGGAACAGGGGGTCGAGAGACCCAGTACTTC. Its protein is CASSLGTGGRETQYF. The V gene is TRBV11-2, the J gene TRBJ2-5, with 8 nucleotides matching TRBD1. Germline CDR1 reads SGHAT; CDR2 reads FQNNGV. The CDR3 spans 15 residues. Trimming cost V 1 base and J 4 bases; bases outside gene matches: 5.

V is TRBV30 and J is TRBJ1-1; 10 bases align to TRBD1. J lost 5 bases, V lost 2 bases, and 5 bases had no gene match. Germline V gene sequence: CDR1 GTSNPN, CDR2 SVGIG (reference sequence). The length of the CDR3 is 14 residues. DNA of the CDR3: TGTGCCTGGAGTTTGACAGGGGGCATAACTGAAGCTTTCTTT. Translating it yields CAWSLTGGITEAFF.

The V gene is TRBV30, the J gene TRBJ2-6, with D perhaps TRBD1 (5 bases). This CDR3 has 16 residues. Germline CDR1 reads GTSNPN; CDR2 reads SVGIG (reference sequence). V was trimmed by 3 bases and J by 3 bases, leaving 15 bases between them. This CDR3 reads CAWRPLRVGGANVLTF. The CDR3 DNA reads as TGTGCCTGGAGACCCCTCAGGGTCGGTGGGGCCAACGTCCTGACTTTC.

This clone appeared a few times. This rearrangement joins TRBV28 to TRBJ1-2; weak D call: TRBD1 (6 bases). This CDR3 region has 15 residues. The V gene lost 6 bases and the J gene lost 4 bases, with 18 bases spanning the gap. Germline V gives CDR1 MDHEN, CDR2 SYDVKM. The DNA of the CDR3 is TGTGCCAGCAGCTCCTCCGGGCGGGGGCGCTATGGCTACACCTTC. It yields the protein CASSSSGRGRYGYTF.

This rearrangement joins TRBV29-1 to TRBJ2-5; 8 bases line up with TRBD1. From germline, CDR1 is SQVTM and CDR2 ANQGSEA. The CDR3 is made up of 11 amino acids. V was pared by 8 bases and J by 5 bases, with 4 bases of the junction left unmatched. The CDR3 DNA is TGCAGCTCACGGACAGGGGAGACCCAGTACTTC. Translated: CSSRTGETQYF. The full variable domain, with the rest looked up from reference TRBV29-1 and TRBJ2-5, is SAVISQKPSRDICQRGTSLTIQCQVDSQVTMMFWYRQQPGQSLTLIATANQGSEATYESGFVIDKFPISRPNLTFSTLTVSNMSPEDSSIYLCSSRTGETQYFGPGTRLLVL.